This TCR beta chain was found in a study of CD8 T cells in Susac syndrome. An input of about 0.5 to 1 ug of RNA was subjected to reverse transcription using random hexamers. TCRdb recomputed calls from the immunoSEQ multiplex PCR reads with MiXCR, one row per CDR3 protein. Here the sample spans about 150,000 distinct CDR3 sequences, nearly 97% being singletons. The CDR3 runs 20 residues. Deletions cut 2 bases from V and 0 bases from J, with 23 bases between. Looked up from germline, CDR1 is MNHEY and CDR2 is SVGEGT. The CD8+ and CD4+ T cells were negatively isolated, with the TEMRA cells enriched by FACS.

This chain joins TRBV6-2 or TRBV6-3 and TRBJ2-1, with D possibly TRBD2 on 6 matching bases. This clonotype was obtained from a human donor with multiple sclerosis. Sequencing was carried out using CD8+ T cells from PBMCs. CDR3: CASSYPRGKAPQLSYNEQFF. CDR3 coding DNA: TGTGCCAGCAGTTACCCCCGCGGGAAGGCCCCCCAACTCTCCTACAATGAGCAGTTCTTC.